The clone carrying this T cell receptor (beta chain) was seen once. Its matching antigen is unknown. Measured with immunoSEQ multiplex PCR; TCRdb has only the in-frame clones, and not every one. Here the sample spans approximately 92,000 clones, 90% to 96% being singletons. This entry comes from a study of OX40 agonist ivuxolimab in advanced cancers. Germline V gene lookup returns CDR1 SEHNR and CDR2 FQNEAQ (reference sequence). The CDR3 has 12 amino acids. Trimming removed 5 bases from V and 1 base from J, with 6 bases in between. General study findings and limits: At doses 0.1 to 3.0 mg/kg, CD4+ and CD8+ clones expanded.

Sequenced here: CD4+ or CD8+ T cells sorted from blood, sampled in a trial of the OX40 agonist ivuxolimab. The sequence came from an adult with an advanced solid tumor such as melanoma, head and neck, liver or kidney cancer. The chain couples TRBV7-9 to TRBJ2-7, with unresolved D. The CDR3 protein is CASSPLSYEQYF. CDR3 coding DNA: TGTGCCAGCAGCCCTCTGTCCTACGAGCAGTACTTC.